This T cell receptor (beta chain) is from a study of blood T cell repertoires in COVID-19. Study details: Researchers got acute and convalescent COVID-19 samples from the United States, Italy and Spain. The analysed material was cDNA or gDNA that came from T cells, B-cell-depleted T cells, or PBMCs.

CDR3 length equals 14 residues. Germline V CDR1 and CDR2: MNHEY, SVGAGI. V shed 8 bases and J shed 6 bases, with 17 bases lying between them. In the authors' workflow: Reference gene primer amplification yielded estimated nucleated cell counts. Repertoires were generated with immunoSEQ multiplex PCR, while TCRdb's copy carries only in-frame clones and drops some. V, J and clone size are those of that table, while D and trimming were read from the DNA. This table has 200,000 to 250,000 clones, 86% appearing once. Patients from Seattle were sampled longitudinally, starting during active infection. The sequencing input was peripheral blood. The V and J genes are TRBV6-5 and TRBJ1-5; D might be TRBD1 (6 bases). This clonotype originated in a woman older than 75 with COVID-19, enrolled during active disease. CDR3 DNA: TGTGCCAGCCTCCAGGGGTCTCATGCTCAGCCCCAGCATTTT. Its translation: CASLQGSHAQPQHF.